The 23 T cell receptor beta chains below were found in one sample sequenced in a study of STAT5B mutations in CD4+ large granular lymphocyte leukemia. Using immunoSEQ multiplex PCR, the repertoire was profiled, and TCRdb retains in-frame clones only, with some absent. Of under 35,000 clones listed, 78% are singletons. Sequencing used CD4+ T cells from blood buffy coats. These receptors were collected from a human donor in good health.

The chain recombines TRBV11-2 with TRBJ1-1; no firm D call. Germline V gives CDR1 SGHAT, CDR2 FQNNGV. The CDR3 contains 15 residues. The V end lost 5 bases, the J end lost 7 bases, and 20 bases lay between the germline ends. For the CDR3, the DNA is TGTGCCAGCAGCCCGCTCCGAGGGCCCTTTGGTGAAGCTTTCTTT. This sequence encodes CASSPLRGPFGEAFF.

The V gene is TRBV4-2, the J gene TRBJ2-3, with 8 bases that match TRBD2. Germline V CDR1 and CDR2: LGHNA, YNFKEQ. The CDR3 runs 17 residues. V was pared by 3 bases and J by 0 bases, with 8 bases of the junction left unmatched. The CDR3 spells CASSHSSRGGSTDTQYF. The CDR3 region has the DNA TGTGCCAGCAGCCATTCCTCTCGGGGGGGAAGCACAGATACGCAGTATTTT.

The chain uses TRBV30 and TRBJ2-5; no clear D gene. Germline CDR1 and CDR2: GTSNPN and SVGIG (reference sequence). This CDR3 is 12 amino acids long. Deletions cut 3 bases from V and 5 bases from J, with 10 bases between. The CDR3 region is CAWSGRSETQYF. The CDR3 region has the DNA TGTGCCTGGAGCGGCCGCTCTGAGACCCAGTACTTC.

The V call is TRBV5-1, the J call TRBJ1-4; 9 nucleotides agree with TRBD1. This CDR3 spans 14 amino acids. Germline CDR1 is SGHRS and CDR2 is YFSETQ. The V gene end was trimmed by 4 bases and the J gene end by 7 bases; junction bases not matched to a gene: 5. This chain's CDR3 is CASSDGTGSEKLFF. The CDR3 coding sequence is TGCGCCAGCAGCGACGGGACAGGGTCTGAAAAACTGTTTTTT.

The V gene is TRBV28, the J gene TRBJ1-1; 7 nucleotides match TRBD1. The V gene end was trimmed by 6 bases and the J gene end by 6 bases; junction bases not matched to a gene: 13. CDR1 and CDR2 (germline): MDHEN, SYDVKM. CDR3 length equals 15 residues. The CDR3 loop is CASSPGDSGLAEAFF. CDR3 DNA sequence: TGTGCCAGCAGCCCGGGGGACAGCGGGCTCGCTGAAGCTTTCTTT.

This rearrangement joins TRBV5-5 to TRBJ1-4; no reliable D call. The CDR3 sequence is 15 residues long. Trimming cost V 2 bases and J 8 bases, with 16 bases left between them. CDR1 SGHKS and CDR2 YYEKEE come from the germline V gene (reference sequence). The CDR3 sequence is CASSFSAWVGEKLFF. Written as DNA, the CDR3 is TGTGCCAGCAGCTTCTCTGCCTGGGTCGGCGAAAAACTGTTTTTT.

This chain joins TRBV19 and TRBJ2-7; 12 nucleotides agree with TRBD2. Per germline, CDR1 LNHDA and CDR2 SQIVND (reference sequence). There are 17 residues in the CDR3. Germline trimming cut 8 bases from V and 0 bases from J; bases unmatched to any gene: 11. The CDR3 nucleotides read TGTGCCAGTTTCCGCCTGGGACTAGCGGGCGGCTCCTACGAGCAGTACTTC. It codes for CASFRLGLAGGSYEQYF.

The genes are TRBV11-3 and TRBJ2-7; the match to TRBD2 covers 12 bases. This CDR3 comprises 18 residues. V shed 2 bases, J shed 3 bases, and the junction held 11 bases outside the gene matches. Germline V gene data show CDR1 as SGHNT and CDR2 as YENEEA. The CDR3 here is CASSLTPLAGGQNYEQYF. As DNA, the CDR3 is TGTGCCAGCAGCTTAACCCCCCTAGCGGGAGGGCAGAACTACGAGCAGTACTTC.

This chain uses TRBV7-2 with TRBJ1-2, with a weak D call TRBD1 (6 bases). CDR3 length: 15 residues. Between the trimmed V and J ends, which lost 6 bases and 9 bases, there was a span of 23 bases. Looked up from germline, CDR1 is SGHTA and CDR2 is FQGNSA. CDR3 nucleotides: TGTGCCAGCAGGTTGGGGGGGGCGGACACACAAAGCTACACCTTC. Residues: CASRLGGADTQSYTF.

J is TRBJ2-3 and V is TRBV7-6, with D possibly matching TRBD2 (6 bases). The CDR3 consists of 16 residues. CDR1 SGHVS and CDR2 FNYEAQ come from the germline V gene. V lost 2 bases to trimming and J lost 2 bases, with 14 bases between them. As DNA, the CDR3 is TGTGCCAGCAGCTTACCGGCGCGGGGCTACACAGATACGCAGTATTTT. Its translation: CASSLPARGYTDTQYF.

The chain employs TRBV6-6 and TRBJ2-4; 7 nucleotides match TRBD1. The CDR3 spans 16 residues. Losses at the gene ends were 6 bases for V and 0 bases for J; bases not matched to a gene: 8. Germline CDR1 MNHNY, CDR2 SVGAGI (reference sequence). The CDR3 is CASSKDRSLAKNIQYF. CDR3 nucleotides: TGTGCCAGCAGCAAGGACAGGTCCTTAGCCAAAAACATTCAGTACTTC.

This rearrangement joins TRBV6-1 to TRBJ2-1; D call uncertain. The germline V and J ends were trimmed by 1 base and 8 bases, with 9 bases remaining between them. Germline CDR1 is MNHNS and CDR2 is SASEGT. The CDR3 extends over 13 amino acids. The CDR3, as DNA: TGTGCCAGCAGTGAAGTCGGAGATTATGAGCAGTTCTTC. It codes for CASSEVGDYEQFF.

The chain uses TRBV5-1 and TRBJ2-2, with no clear D. Deletions cut 3 bases from V and 0 bases from J, with 12 bases between. CDR3 length: 16 amino acids. Germline CDR1 and CDR2: SGHRS and YFSETQ. The CDR3 DNA reads TGCGCCAGCAGCTCCCCTTTCGGGCCGAACACCGGGGAGCTGTTTTTT. This gives the protein CASSSPFGPNTGELFF.

This chain uses TRBV21-1 with TRBJ2-3; TRBD1, the table's D call, was not compared with the DNA. TRBV21-1 is a pseudogene locus. CDR3 size: 16 residues. The CDR3 here is CALNRGKGGKVNWQYF. CDR3 DNA: TGTGCTCTAAACAGGGGGAAGGGGGGCAAGGTGAATTGGCAGTATTTT.

The V gene is TRBV7-2, the J gene TRBJ2-1; TRBD2 aligns across 16 bases. Per the germline V gene, CDR1 is SGHTA and CDR2 is FQGNSA. After removal of 6 bases from V and 7 bases from J, the junction contained 12 bases not matched to a gene. This CDR3 spans 18 amino acids. This chain's CDR3 is CASRPGLAGGLRLNEQFF. CDR3 coding DNA: TGTGCCAGCAGACCGGGACTAGCGGGGGGGTTGAGGCTGAATGAGCAGTTCTTC.

The rearrangement links TRBV4-1 to TRBJ2-1; 7 bases fit TRBD2. This CDR3 contains 15 residues. V lost 4 bases, J lost 15 bases, and 18 bases stayed unmatched. Germline V CDR1 and CDR2: MGHRA, YSYEKL. The CDR3 bases are TGCGCCAGCAGCCCACAACCTCCGACTAGCCCGGTTGCGTTCTTC. Protein sequence: CASSPQPPTSPVAFF.

This clone was detected once. CDR3 residues: CASGVSNMNTEAFF. The DNA of the CDR3 is TGTGCCAGTGGCGTGAGCAACATGAACACTGAAGCTTTCTTT. The chain joins TRBV19 to TRBJ1-1; D gene uncertain. From germline, CDR1 is LNHDA and CDR2 SQIVND (reference sequence). V lost 8 bases and J lost 0, with 13 bases in between. The CDR3 is made up of 14 amino acids.

The rearrangement joins TRBV18 to TRBJ2-5; D might be TRBD1 (6 bases). The CDR3 runs 14 residues. Looked up from germline, CDR1 is KGHSH and CDR2 is LQKENI. The V gene lost 3 bases and the J gene lost 5 bases, with 13 bases spanning the gap. CDR3 nucleotides: TGTGCCAGCTCACCCCCCACAGGGTACGAGACCCAGTACTTC. It is translated as CASSPPTGYETQYF.

This chain uses TRBV7-6 with TRBJ2-1, with 8 bases identical to TRBD2. The V gene end was trimmed by 0 bases and the J gene end by 0 bases; junction bases not matched to a gene: 7. The CDR3 is 18 amino acids. Looked up from germline, CDR1 is SGHVS and CDR2 is FNYEAQ. CDR3 coding DNA: TGTGCCAGCAGCTTAGCCCATCCCAGCGGGAGCTCCTACAATGAGCAGTTCTTC. Translating gives CASSLAHPSGSSYNEQFF.

CDR3 protein: CASSQAPGINQPQHF. In DNA form, the CDR3 reads TGTGCCAGCAGCCAAGCTCCAGGGATCAATCAGCCCCAGCATTTT. This sequence joins TRBV4-2 and TRBJ1-5, with D possibly being TRBD1 (5 bases). This CDR3 is built from 15 residues. V was shortened by 1 base and J by 3 bases, with 10 bases between the two germline ends. CDR1 and CDR2 (germline): LGHNA, YNFKEQ.

This clone was picked up one time. The V and J genes are TRBV6-5 and TRBJ2-5; possibly TRBD1 for D (7 bases). The germline gives CDR1 MNHEY, CDR2 SVGAGI. This CDR3 contains 13 residues. V shed 8 bases and J shed 7 bases, with 17 bases lying between them. The CDR3 protein is CASGTRGEGTQYF. CDR3 nucleotides: TGTGCCAGCGGAACCAGGGGGGAAGGGACCCAGTACTTC.

This chain connects TRBV2 to TRBJ1-1; D gene uncertain. The CDR3 has 16 amino acids. CDR1 and CDR2 from the germline V gene are SNHLY and FYNNEI. Between the trimmed V and J ends, which lost 2 bases and 3 bases, there was a span of 16 bases. The CDR3 is CASSEPRSLPHTEAFF. CDR3 sequence (DNA): TGTGCCAGCAGTGAACCCCGTAGCTTGCCTCACACTGAAGCTTTCTTT.

The chain is built from TRBV2 and TRBJ1-3; D is undetermined. With 4 bases removed from V and 5 bases from J, the gap between germline ends came to 6 bases. The CDR3 contains 12 residues. The germline CDR1 and CDR2 sequences are SNHLY and FYNNEI. CDR3 bases: TGTGCCAGCAGTGGGACTCGAAACACCATATATTTT. Amino acid sequence: CASSGTRNTIYF. Together with reference TRBV2 and TRBJ1-3, the CDR3 gives the full variable domain: EPEVTQTPSHQVTQMGQEVILRCVPISNHLYFYWYRQILGQKVEFLVSFYNNEISEKSEIFDDQFSVERPDGSNFTLKIRSTKLEDSAMYFCASSGTRNTIYFGEGSWLTVV.